This record covers a single T cell receptor (beta chain). The antigen is undetermined. The PCR contained 60 Vbeta and 13 Jbeta primers. TCRdb keeps only in-frame clones here, not all; method: immunoSEQ multiplex PCR. The sample carries about 86,000 clones, approximately 74% recorded once. The source of the sample is a study of cytomegalovirus exposure and HLA in healthy donors. Germline CDR1 reads GTSNPN; CDR2 reads SVGIG (reference sequence). CDR3 size: 15 residues. The V gene lost 0 bases and the J gene lost 8 bases, with 19 bases spanning the gap. Regarding the study as a whole: TCR beta chain V- and J-gene trimming was linked, in a later analysis, to a missense variant in DCLRE1C. The authors reported that TCR beta sequences could predict HLA-A and HLA-B alleles. These predictions were accurate for most subjects in the first cohort. Previously analyzed data showed that most TCR beta V segments were productive at a frequency of about 87% or about 30%. The listing of 160 or so TCR beta chains classed them as cytomegalovirus-associated.

Sequencing was performed on PBMCs. This TCR was sampled from a woman aged 50 to 65 in good health and CMV-seropositive. The rearrangement links TRBV30 to TRBJ1-2, with D unresolved. The CDR3 sequence: CAWSVRRGPSGGYTF. Here the CDR3 DNA reads TGTGCCTGGAGTGTACGGAGAGGTCCTTCGGGGGGCTACACCTTC. Supplemented by reference TRBV30 and TRBJ1-2, the full variable domain reads SQTIHQWPATLVQPVGSPLSLECTVEGTSNPNLYWYRQAAGRGLQLLFYSVGIGQISSEVPQNLSASRPQDRQFILSSKKLLLSDSGFYLCAWSVRRGPSGGYTFGSGTRLTVV.